This T cell receptor beta chain was identified during a study of blood T cell repertoires in COVID-19. The CDR3 consists of 13 residues. Deletions cut 5 bases from V and 3 bases from J, with 8 bases between. Per the germline V gene, CDR1 is SGHTA and CDR2 is FQGTGA. Recruited during active infection, patients (from Seattle) were subsequently followed longitudinally. Measured with immunoSEQ multiplex PCR; TCRdb has only the in-frame clones, and not every one. The data contain 150,000 to 200,000 clones, approximately 81% of them singletons. V gene TRBV7-3 combines with J gene TRBJ1-5; possible D gene TRBD1, 6 bases. The sequence was obtained from a woman aged 45-59 years with COVID-19, enrolled during active disease. The sequencing sample was made of peripheral blood. CDR3 residues: CASSTGPNQPQHF. CDR3 DNA sequence: TGTGCCAGCAGCACAGGGCCCAATCAGCCCCAGCATTTT.